These T cell receptor beta chains were read from a single sample in a study of shared clonotypes between healthy human individuals. The method was immunoSEQ multiplex PCR; TCRdb's version includes in-frame clones alone and lacks a portion of them. The data contain approximately 470,000 clones, around four fifths of them seen just once; the ten biggest clones take up about 12%. The sequencing sample was made of PBMCs. The receptors were sampled from a woman aged 40 to 50 in good health. Some clones in this sample may be carry-over from other donors' samples. Each CDR3 is given with its conserved first and last residue. A D gene is named only where the DNA matches it firmly. Rows give clone size only sometimes, using once, few, many, or a class for an expanded clone.

-	TRBV27	-	13	TRBJ2-1	TGTGCCAGCAGTTCGCGTCTTAGCGGTGAGCAGTTCTTC	CASSSRLSGEQFF
-	TRBV7-3	TRBD2	15	TRBJ2-1	TGTGCCAGCAGCCGAGGACTAGACGCCGACAATGAGCAGTTCTTC	CASSRGLDADNEQFF
-	TRBV5-5	-	14	TRBJ2-7	TGTGCCAGCAGCTCCCGGGACACAAACTACGAGCAGTACTTC	CASSSRDTNYEQYF
-	TRBV21-1	-	18	TRBJ2-3	TGTGCCAGCAGCAATAGGCCCCCGCGGGAGGGCCCCACAGATACGCAGTATTTT	CASSNRPPREGPTDTQYF
-	TRBV28	-	14	TRBJ2-2	TGTGCCAGCCGCCGATCACCTAACACCGGGGAGCTGTTTTTT	CASRRSPNTGELFF
-	TRBV4-1	-	12	TRBJ2-2	TGCGCCAGCAGCCTGACGGGCGGGGAGCTGTTTTTT	CASSLTGGELFF
-	TRBV7-6	-	16	TRBJ2-3	TGTGCCAGCAGCTTAGTTGTCAGGGCTAGCACAGATACGCAGTATTTT	CASSLVVRASTDTQYF
-	TRBV18	-	15	TRBJ1-5	TGTGCCAGCTCACCACCCGGGGGCCGGGATCAGCCCCAGCATTTT	CASSPPGGRDQPQHF
-	TRBV29-1	-	13	TRBJ2-5	TGCAGCGTTGGGGTTAACAGGGAAGAGACCCAGTACTTC	CSVGVNREETQYF
-	TRBV5-6	TRBD2	14	TRBJ2-7	TGTGCCAGCAGCCTCCGGGACTACAGATACGAGCAGTACTTC	CASSLRDYRYEQYF
-	TRBV11-2	-	17	TRBJ2-2	TGTGCCAGCAGCTTAGGGGTATCGGCAGTCTACACCGGGGAGCTGTTTTTT	CASSLGVSAVYTGELFF
-	TRBV7-9	TRBD1	15	TRBJ1-1	TGTGCCAGCAGCCACAGTCGGACAGGGTTGACTGAAGCTTTCTTT	CASSHSRTGLTEAFF
-	TRBV28	-	13	TRBJ1-2	TGTGCCAGCTTGCTCCGTGGGGGTGGTGGCTACACCTTC	CASLLRGGGGYTF
-	TRBV6-1	-	15	TRBJ1-4	TGTGCCAGCAGCGGGCCGGAGGGAGGTGATGAAAAACTGTTTTTT	CASSGPEGGDEKLFF
-	TRBV15	-	15	TRBJ2-3	TGTGCCACCAGCAGAGATTCAAAGAGCACAGATACGCAGTATTTT	CATSRDSKSTDTQYF
-	TRBV9	-	13	TRBJ1-4	TGTGCCAGCACAGGAGCAACGGGCGAAAAACTGTTTTTT	CASTGATGEKLFF
-	TRBV7-2	TRBD2	16	TRBJ2-5	TGTGCCAGCAGCTTAGGGTCTAGCGGAGAACAAGAGACCCAGTACTTC	CASSLGSSGEQETQYF
once	TRBV7-9	-	14	TRBJ1-5	TGTGCCAGCAGCCCCGCGGGTGGGGGTCAGCCCCAGCATTTT	CASSPAGGGQPQHF
many	TRBV13	TRBD2	18	TRBJ2-3	TGTGCCAGCAGCTTACCCCCGATAGGGACTAGGGGCACAGATACGCAGTATTTT	CASSLPPIGTRGTDTQYF
-	TRBV6-5	-	14	TRBJ1-2	TGTGCCAGCAGGGCTGAACGGCGATCCTATGGCTACACCTTC	CASRAERRSYGYTF
-	TRBV29-1	TRBD2	14	TRBJ2-3	TGCAGCGTCACGACTAGCGGGAGATCAGATACGCAGTATTTT	CSVTTSGRSDTQYF
once	TRBV10-2	TRBD2	14	TRBJ2-1	TGCGCCAGCAGTTCTAGCGGATCCTACAATGAGCAGTTCTTC	CASSSSGSYNEQFF
-	TRBV7-9	TRBD1	15	TRBJ2-7	TGTGCCAGCAGCGGGACAGCTATGCCAACCTACGAGCAGTACTTC	CASSGTAMPTYEQYF
once	TRBV6-5	TRBD1	16	TRBJ2-1	TGTGCCAGCAGTTACTCCCGGGACAGTCCGACCAATGAGCAGTTCTTC	CASSYSRDSPTNEQFF
-	TRBV5-1	-	16	TRBJ2-5	TGCGCCAGCAGCTTGGCCAGCGGGCGCAGCCAAGAGACCCAGTACTTC	CASSLASGRSQETQYF
-	TRBV7-9	-	12	TRBJ1-2	TGTGCCAGCAGCGTACAGGGCTATGGCTACACCTTC	CASSVQGYGYTF
-	TRBV7-2	-	13	TRBJ2-7	TGTGCCAGCAGCTTAGTTCCGGGATCCGAGCAGTACTTC	CASSLVPGSEQYF
-	TRBV11-2	-	15	TRBJ2-7	TGTGCCAGCAGCTTAGGTAGCGCGAGCTCCTACGAGCAGTACTTC	CASSLGSASSYEQYF
-	TRBV15	-	13	TRBJ2-5	TGTGCCACCAGCGTTCAGTCGGTAGGGACCCAGTACTTC	CATSVQSVGTQYF
-	TRBV11-2	-	13	TRBJ2-2	TGTGCCAGCAGCTCTTATTCCGCCGGGGAGCTGTTTTTT	CASSSYSAGELFF
-	TRBV4-1	-	16	TRBJ2-4	TGCGCCAGCAGCCAACCCGGGACATTAGCCAAAAACATTCAGTACTTC	CASSQPGTLAKNIQYF
-	TRBV28	-	15	TRBJ1-5	TGTGCCAGCAGCCCGAACGGTCAGGGTTTTCAGCCCCAGCATTTT	CASSPNGQGFQPQHF
-	TRBV7-8	-	17	TRBJ2-4	TGTGCCAGCAGCTTAGACCAGGGAGAAGGGCCCAAAAACATTCAGTACTTC	CASSLDQGEGPKNIQYF
-	TRBV5-1	TRBD2	16	TRBJ2-3	TGCGCCAGCAGCTTGGAGGTAGCGGGAGCCTCAGATACGCAGTATTTT	CASSLEVAGASDTQYF
-	TRBV6-6	-	12	TRBJ1-1	TGTGCCAGCAGTTTCCGAGACACTGAAGCTTTCTTT	CASSFRDTEAFF
-	TRBV5-1	-	15	TRBJ2-2	TGCGCCAGCAGCTTGGACGGGACGAACACCGGGGAGCTGTTTTTT	CASSLDGTNTGELFF
-	TRBV30	-	15	TRBJ2-5	TGTGCCTGCTCTCGGCGGGCGCAGGCGGGGGAGACCCAGTACTTC	CACSRRAQAGETQYF
-	TRBV10-3	-	14	TRBJ2-3	TGTGCCATCAAAGAACGGGAGTTCGAAGATACGCAGTATTTT	CAIKEREFEDTQYF